This TCR beta chain was documented in a study of blood T cell repertoires in COVID-19. TCRdb's table, derived via immunoSEQ multiplex PCR, lists solely in-frame clones and lacks some. The sample lists around 150,000 clones; 81% were seen once. This clone was observed once. CDR3 size: 15 residues. CDR1 is PRHDT, CDR2 FYEKMQ, per germline (reference sequence). After removal of 2 bases from V and 4 bases from J, the junction contained 4 bases not matched to a gene. This rearrangement joins TRBV13 to TRBJ2-2, with 7 bases lining up with TRBD1. Sequencing was done on a sample of peripheral blood. This clonotype originated in a human donor in a cohort sampled during active COVID-19. CDR3 sequence (DNA): TGTGCCAGCAGCTTAACAGGGGTTGGCACCGGGGAGCTGTTTTTT. Translation gives CASSLTGVGTGELFF.